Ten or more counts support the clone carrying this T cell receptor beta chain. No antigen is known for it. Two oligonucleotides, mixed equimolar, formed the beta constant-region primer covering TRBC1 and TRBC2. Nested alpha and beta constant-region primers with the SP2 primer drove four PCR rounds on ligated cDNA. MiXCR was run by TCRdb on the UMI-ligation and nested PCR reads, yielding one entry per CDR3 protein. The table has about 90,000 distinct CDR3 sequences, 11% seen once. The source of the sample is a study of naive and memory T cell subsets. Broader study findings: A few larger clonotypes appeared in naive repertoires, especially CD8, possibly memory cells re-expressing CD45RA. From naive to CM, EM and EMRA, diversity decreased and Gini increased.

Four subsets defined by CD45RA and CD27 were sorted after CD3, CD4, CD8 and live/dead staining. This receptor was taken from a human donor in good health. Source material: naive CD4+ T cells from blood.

The CDR3 nucleotides are TGTGCCAGCAGGTCCGGGACAGCCGGGTATGGCTACACCTTC. Protein product: CASRSGTAGYGYTF. The chain recombines TRBV7-3 with TRBJ1-2; 7 bases align to TRBD1. The junction had 9 bases not matched to a gene; V was cut back by 6 bases and J by 5 bases. This CDR3 contains 14 residues. Germline CDR1 and CDR2: SGHTA and FQGTGA.